This T cell receptor (beta chain) was sequenced in a study of beta chain features in type 1 diabetes (dated 2018 in TCRdb). Looking at the study overall: Patients and healthy donors did not differ in mean age, gender distribution, total cell number or subset yield. Naive and central memory subsets were obtained from all 30 or so donors, but regulatory and stem cell-like memory subsets were isolated from only 8 patients and 8 healthy donors. A total of roughly 110 million sorted cells were examined across all samples, and the number of cells per subset was strongly correlated with RNA yield. In the study, recently diagnosed type 1 diabetes patients and matched healthy donors were compared on the TCRB repertoires of their sorted circulating CD4+ T cell subsets.

The CDR3 numbers 13 residues from cysteine through phenylalanine. The entry retains the CDR3 DNA only, 39 bases that are in frame from base 1. The germline V gene encodes CDR1 ENHRY and CDR2 SYGVKD. Here V drops 6 bases and J drops 7 bases, and the junction holds 4 bases not matched to any gene. All of the isolated RNA was reverse transcribed with the High Capacity cDNA Reverse Transcription Kit, so expressed TCRB transcripts were sequenced. Deep immunoSEQ sequencing was performed on naive, central memory and regulatory T cell samples, with an average of about 3.57 million total reads per sample. Sorted cells were lysed in RLT buffer, and RNA was extracted using DNase-treated RNeasy Micro or Mini kits according to cell number. Each cell subset was processed separately to prevent cross-contamination, with patient and healthy donor samples processed together. The immunoSEQ multiplex PCR was used to amplify TCRB sequences from cDNA, generating 87-bp fragments that spanned the CDR3 region. Sequencing of the amplicons was performed on the Illumina HiSeq platform. The study's own analysis went as follows. PCR bias was corrected computationally using synthetic template baselines, and reads within Hamming distance 2 were collapsed, with unmergeable singletons discarded. By aligning reads against IMGT, V, D and J genes, CDR3 length, and insertions or deletions at six rearrangement sites were assigned. Within each subset, clonotype counts were normalized to sorted cell number, and only after that were true diversity and Gini coefficients computed with the tcR R package. The overlap coefficient, calculated on TCRB nucleotide sequences, was used to measure repertoire sharing. As a proxy for the pre-selection repertoire, out-of-frame TCRB sequences from naive cells were analyzed. TCRdb's version of the immuneACCESS table is confined to in-frame rearrangements and falls short of the full clone set. An unresolved V gene accounts for under half of the shortfall where checked; the remainder is of unknown origin. That table is the source of V, J and clone size, and D and trimming were worked out from the DNA. In all, the sample holds 500,000 to 650,000 clones, and under 15% of those were seen once. The leading ten clones occupy around 0.12% of the sample.

Comment on this clone: It lacks a known antigen. No per-base quality is available; no much larger clone lies one base away.

A single peripheral blood draw of approximately 120 mL on average was collected from each donor into heparinised tubes. A BD FACSAria II and a panel including CD45RO, CCR7, CD25, CD127, CD95 and CD27 were used to sort naive, central memory, regulatory and stem cell-like memory CD4+ T cells. Every sorted population had a purity above 95%. PBMCs were isolated right away by Lymphoprep density gradient centrifugation and were stained directly, without culture. So that batch effects would be minimized, each experiment stained and sorted samples in pairs, pairing one healthy donor with one patient. Findings and caveats that apply to the study as a whole: HLA sub-analyses involved small numbers of individuals, so any influence of HLA type on TCRB rearrangement remained unresolved. The naive, central memory and regulatory TCRB repertoires appeared to resemble one another more closely among patients than among healthy donors. Patients with type 1 diabetes made fewer insertions and deleted more nucleotides at VDJ recombination sites, implying thymic rearrangement abnormalities. A moderate but significant shortening of TCRB CDR3 length was observed in type 1 diabetes patients in all four CD4+ subsets. PCR may preferentially amplify shorter templates, but because patient and control samples were amplified and corrected together, any resulting skew would affect both groups equally. Because cDNA rather than genomic DNA was sequenced, highly expressing activated cells could have been over-represented, although no difference in activation and CD3 levels was found between groups.

Sequencing input: naive CD4+ T cells from blood. Sample cell subset or site, as interpreted from the label and publication: true naive CD4+ T cells. The clonotype comes from a man aged 25-45 years with type 1 diabetes. The sequence links TRBV10-3 to TRBJ2-5; TRBD1 lines up with 11 middle nucleotides. The CDR3 reads CAISPGTGGTQYF. The nucleotide sequence is given as TGTGCCATCAGCCCCGGGACAGGGGGGACCCAGTACTTC.